This T cell receptor (beta chain) was obtained from a study of cytomegalovirus exposure and HLA in healthy donors. Study at large: The platform used for the 95 to 150 validation repertoires matched that of the approximately 620 first-cohort repertoires, a later analysis reported. Broader study findings: Listed as cytomegalovirus-associated were 164 TCR beta chains. In vitro assays verified that a few CMV-associated chains recognized CMV antigens specifically.

The assay was immunoSEQ multiplex PCR, and TCRdb's table has in-frame clones only and misses some. The table lists 85,000 to 120,000 clones, 88% of them singletons. A remark on this clone: Its target is not known.

The donors were members of the approximately 110-subject validation cohort (separate from the approximately 670-subject first cohort). The V gene's germline CDR1 is LNHNV and CDR2 YYDKDF (reference sequence). V lost 0 bases to trimming and J lost 5 bases, with 10 bases between them. This CDR3 region has 14 residues. Sequences were obtained from PBMCs. The V call is TRBV15, the J call TRBJ1-1; no clear D gene. This TCR came from a woman aged 18-29 years in good health and CMV-seropositive. The CDR3 DNA follows: TGTGCCACCAGCAGAGAACGAGGAGGAACTGAAGCTTTCTTT. Its protein product is CATSRERGGTEAFF.